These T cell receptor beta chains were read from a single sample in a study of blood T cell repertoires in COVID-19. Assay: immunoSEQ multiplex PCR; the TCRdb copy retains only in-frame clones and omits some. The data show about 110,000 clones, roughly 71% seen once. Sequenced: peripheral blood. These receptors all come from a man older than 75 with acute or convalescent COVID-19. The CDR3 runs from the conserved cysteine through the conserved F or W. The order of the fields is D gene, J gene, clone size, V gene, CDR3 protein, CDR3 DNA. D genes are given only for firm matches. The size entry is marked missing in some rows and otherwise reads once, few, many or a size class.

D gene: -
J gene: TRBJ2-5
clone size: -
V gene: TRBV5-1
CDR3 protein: CASSLAQNIQETQYF
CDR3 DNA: TGCGCCAGCAGCTTGGCTCAGAATATCCAAGAGACCCAGTACTTC

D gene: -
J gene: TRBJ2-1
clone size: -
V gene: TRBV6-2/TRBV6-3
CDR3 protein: CASSLGEAYNEQFF
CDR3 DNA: TGTGCCAGCAGTCTAGGTGAGGCGTACAATGAGCAGTTCTTC

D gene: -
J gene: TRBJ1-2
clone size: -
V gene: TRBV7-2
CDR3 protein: CASSPVQGPNYGYTF
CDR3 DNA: TGTGCCAGCAGCCCTGTACAGGGCCCTAACTATGGCTACACCTTC

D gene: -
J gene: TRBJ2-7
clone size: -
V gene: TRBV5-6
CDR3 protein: CASSFGEQVAYEQYF
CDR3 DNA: TGTGCCAGCAGCTTCGGTGAACAGGTAGCCTACGAGCAGTACTTC

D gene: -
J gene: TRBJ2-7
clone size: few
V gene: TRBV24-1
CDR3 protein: CATSDFRSYEQYF
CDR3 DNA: TGTGCCACCAGTGATTTCAGGTCCTACGAGCAGTACTTC

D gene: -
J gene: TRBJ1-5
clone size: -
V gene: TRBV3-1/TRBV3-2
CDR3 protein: CASEKQGGNQPQHF
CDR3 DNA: TGTGCCAGCGAAAAACAGGGTGGCAATCAGCCCCAGCATTTT

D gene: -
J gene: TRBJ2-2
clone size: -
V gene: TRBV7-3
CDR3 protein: CASRPNGGPGELFF
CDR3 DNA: TGTGCCAGCAGGCCCAACGGGGGGCCCGGGGAGCTGTTTTTT

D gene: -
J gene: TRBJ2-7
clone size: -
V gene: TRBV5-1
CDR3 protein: CASSFPEGQYF
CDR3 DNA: TGCGCCAGCAGCTTCCCCGAGGGGCAGTACTTC

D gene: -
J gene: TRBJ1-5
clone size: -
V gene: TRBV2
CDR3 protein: CASSLEPGQPQHF
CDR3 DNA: TGTGCCAGCAGCCTTGAACCGGGACAGCCCCAGCATTTT

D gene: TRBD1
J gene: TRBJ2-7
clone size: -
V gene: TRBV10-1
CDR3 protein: CASSDRGNRDRGRFHEQYF
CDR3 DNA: TGCGCCAGCAGTGACCGGGGGAACCGGGACAGGGGTAGATTCCACGAGCAGTACTTC

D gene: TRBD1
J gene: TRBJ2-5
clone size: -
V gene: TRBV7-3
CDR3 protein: CASSLVGQGARETQYF
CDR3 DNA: TGTGCCAGCAGCTTAGTGGGACAGGGGGCGAGGGAGACCCAGTACTTC

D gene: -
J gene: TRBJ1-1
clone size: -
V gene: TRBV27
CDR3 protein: CASSFQDTRTEAFF
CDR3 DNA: TGTGCCAGCAGTTTTCAGGACACCCGCACTGAAGCTTTCTTT

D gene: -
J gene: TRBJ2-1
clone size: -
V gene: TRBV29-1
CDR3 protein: CSVGDFDQFF
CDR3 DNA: TGCAGCGTTGGGGACTTTGATCAGTTCTTC

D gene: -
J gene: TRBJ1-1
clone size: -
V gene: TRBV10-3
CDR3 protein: CAISDLAGGNTEAFF
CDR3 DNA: TGTGCCATCAGTGATTTGGCGGGTGGGAACACTGAAGCTTTCTTT

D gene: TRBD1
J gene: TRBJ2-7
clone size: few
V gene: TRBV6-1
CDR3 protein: CASRGTGSYEQYF
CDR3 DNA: TGTGCCAGCAGGGGGACAGGGTCCTACGAGCAGTACTTC

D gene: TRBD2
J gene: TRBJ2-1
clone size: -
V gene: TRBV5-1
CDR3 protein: CASSSSGQGNEQFF
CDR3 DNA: TGCGCCAGCAGCAGTAGCGGGCAGGGCAATGAGCAGTTCTTC

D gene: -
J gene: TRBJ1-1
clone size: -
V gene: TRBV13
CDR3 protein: CASSLKRQVLF
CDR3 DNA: TGTGCCAGCAGCTTAAAACGCCAGGTTCTCTTT

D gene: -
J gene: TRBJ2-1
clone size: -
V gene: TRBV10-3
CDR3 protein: CATGNRGASYNEQFF
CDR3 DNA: TGTGCCACCGGGAATCGGGGGGCTTCCTACAATGAGCAGTTCTTC

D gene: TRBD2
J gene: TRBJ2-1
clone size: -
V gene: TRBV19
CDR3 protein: CATGAQTSGNDEQFF
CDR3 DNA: TGTGCCACCGGCGCCCAGACTAGCGGGAACGATGAGCAGTTCTTC

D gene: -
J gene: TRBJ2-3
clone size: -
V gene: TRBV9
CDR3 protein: CASSARGGDTQYF
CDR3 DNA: TGTGCCAGCAGCGCCAGGGGTGGAGATACGCAGTATTTT

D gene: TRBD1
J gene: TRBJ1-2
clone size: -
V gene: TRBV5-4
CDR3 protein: CASSADRAGGYTF
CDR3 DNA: TGTGCCAGCAGCGCCGACAGGGCGGGGGGCTACACCTTC

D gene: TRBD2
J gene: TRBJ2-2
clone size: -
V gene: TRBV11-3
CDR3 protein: CASSRTSGIPGELFF
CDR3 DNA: TGTGCCAGCAGCAGGACTAGCGGAATCCCCGGGGAGCTGTTTTTT

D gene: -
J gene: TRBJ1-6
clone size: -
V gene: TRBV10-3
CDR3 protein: CAISALVRTASGSPLHF
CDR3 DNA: TGTGCCATCAGTGCTCTCGTTCGGACAGCCTCAGGGTCACCCCTCCACTTT

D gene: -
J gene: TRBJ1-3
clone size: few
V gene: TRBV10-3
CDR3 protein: CAIRQGLNPSGNTIYF
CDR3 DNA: TGTGCCATCAGGCAGGGCCTAAACCCCTCTGGAAACACCATATATTTT

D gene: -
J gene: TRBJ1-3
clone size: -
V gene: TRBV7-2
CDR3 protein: CASKQGSGNTIYF
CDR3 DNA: TGTGCCAGCAAACAGGGTTCTGGAAACACCATATATTTT

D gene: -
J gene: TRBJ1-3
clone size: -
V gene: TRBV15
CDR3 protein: CATSRDFGVTGNTIYF
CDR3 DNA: TGTGCCACCAGCAGAGATTTCGGGGTTACTGGAAACACCATATATTTT

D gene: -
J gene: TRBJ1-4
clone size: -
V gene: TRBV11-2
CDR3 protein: CASSLGGQTNEKLFF
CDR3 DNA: TGTGCCAGCAGCTTAGGAGGGCAGACTAATGAAAAACTGTTTTTT

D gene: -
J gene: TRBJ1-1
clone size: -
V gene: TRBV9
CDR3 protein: CASSGRTANTEAFF
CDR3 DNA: TGTGCCAGCAGCGGCCGGACTGCGAACACTGAAGCTTTCTTT

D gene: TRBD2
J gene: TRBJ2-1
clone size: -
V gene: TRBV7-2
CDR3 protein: CASSLQAGRSYNEQFF
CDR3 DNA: TGTGCCAGCAGCCTTCAAGCGGGGCGCTCCTACAATGAGCAGTTCTTC

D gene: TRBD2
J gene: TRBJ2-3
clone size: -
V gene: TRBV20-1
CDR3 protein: CSASGTGGVDTQYF
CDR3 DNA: TGCAGTGCTAGTGGGACGGGGGGAGTAGATACGCAGTATTTT

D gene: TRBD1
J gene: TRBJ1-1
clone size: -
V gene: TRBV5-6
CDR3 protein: CASSLVQGAWGTEAFF
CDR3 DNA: TGTGCCAGCAGCTTGGTGCAGGGGGCGTGGGGCACTGAAGCTTTCTTT

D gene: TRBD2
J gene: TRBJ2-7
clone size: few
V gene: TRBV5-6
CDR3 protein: CASSSLAGAGFEGYEQYF
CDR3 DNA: TGTGCCAGCAGCTCCCTAGCGGGAGCGGGTTTTGAGGGCTACGAGCAGTACTTC

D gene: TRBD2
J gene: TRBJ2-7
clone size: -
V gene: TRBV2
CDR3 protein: CASKTGTSGSYEQYF
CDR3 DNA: TGTGCCAGCAAAACCGGGACTAGCGGGAGTTACGAGCAGTACTTC

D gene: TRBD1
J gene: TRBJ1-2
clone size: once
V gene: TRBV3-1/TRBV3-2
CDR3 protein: CASSHGVGQATGYTF
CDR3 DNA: TGTGCCAGCAGCCATGGCGTCGGACAGGCCACTGGCTACACCTTC

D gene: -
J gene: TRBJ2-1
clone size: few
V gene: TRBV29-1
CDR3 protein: CSAGSGEQFF
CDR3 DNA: TGCAGCGCAGGTAGCGGAGAGCAGTTCTTC

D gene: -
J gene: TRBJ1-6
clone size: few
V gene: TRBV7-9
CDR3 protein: CASSSGSSGLGNSPLHF
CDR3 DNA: TGTGCCAGCAGCTCAGGGTCCTCGGGACTGGGCAATTCACCCCTCCACTTT

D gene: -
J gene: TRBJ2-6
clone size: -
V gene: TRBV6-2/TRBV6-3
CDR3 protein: CASSRTSGANVLTF
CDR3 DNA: TGTGCCAGCAGCAGGACATCTGGGGCCAACGTCCTGACTTTC

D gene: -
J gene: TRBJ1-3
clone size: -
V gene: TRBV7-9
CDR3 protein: CASSSFLGGLGNTIYF
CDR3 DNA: TGTGCCAGCAGCTCCTTCCTGGGAGGGTTGGGAAACACCATATATTTT

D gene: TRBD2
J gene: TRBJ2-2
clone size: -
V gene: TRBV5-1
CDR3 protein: CASSFPSSGSRGTGELFF
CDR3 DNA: TGCGCCAGCAGCTTCCCGTCTAGCGGGAGTAGGGGCACCGGGGAGCTGTTTTTT

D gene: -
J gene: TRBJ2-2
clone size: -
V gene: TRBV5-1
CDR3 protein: CASSLGQSNTGELFF
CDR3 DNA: TGCGCCAGCAGCTTGGGACAGTCGAACACCGGGGAGCTGTTTTTT

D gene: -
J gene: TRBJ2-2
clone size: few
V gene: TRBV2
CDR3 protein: CASSDSRAGNTGELFF
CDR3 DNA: TGTGCCAGCAGTGATTCCAGGGCTGGGAACACCGGGGAGCTGTTTTTT

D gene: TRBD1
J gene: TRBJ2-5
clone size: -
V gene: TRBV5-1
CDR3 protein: CASSRKTGGETQYF
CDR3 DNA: TGCGCCAGCAGCCGCAAGACAGGGGGCGAGACCCAGTACTTC

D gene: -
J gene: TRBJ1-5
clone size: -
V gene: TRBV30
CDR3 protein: CAWENYSNQPQHF
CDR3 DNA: TGTGCCTGGGAGAATTATAGCAATCAGCCCCAGCATTTT

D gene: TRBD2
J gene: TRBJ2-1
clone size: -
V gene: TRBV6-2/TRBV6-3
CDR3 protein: CASSYSMTSGRGNEQFF
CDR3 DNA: TGTGCCAGCAGTTACTCGATGACTAGCGGGAGAGGCAATGAGCAGTTCTTC

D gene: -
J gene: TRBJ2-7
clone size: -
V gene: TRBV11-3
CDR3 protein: CASSLYGGEQYF
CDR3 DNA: TGTGCCAGCAGCTTATACGGAGGCGAGCAGTACTTC

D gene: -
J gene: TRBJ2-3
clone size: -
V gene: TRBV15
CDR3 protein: CATSSRTVFRTDTQYF
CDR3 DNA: TGTGCCACCAGCAGCCGGACAGTTTTTCGCACAGATACGCAGTATTTT

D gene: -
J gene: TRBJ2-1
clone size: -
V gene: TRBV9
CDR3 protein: CASSSTPEGEQFF
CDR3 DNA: TGTGCCAGCAGCTCAACTCCGGAGGGTGAGCAGTTCTTC

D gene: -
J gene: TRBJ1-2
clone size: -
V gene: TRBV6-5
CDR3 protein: CASSSPRVHHGYTF
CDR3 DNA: TGTGCCAGCAGTTCCCCCAGGGTTCACCATGGCTACACCTTC

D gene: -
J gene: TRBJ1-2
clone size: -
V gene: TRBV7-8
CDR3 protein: CASSPRWEGDGGTF
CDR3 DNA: TGTGCCAGCAGCCCCCGGTGGGAGGGCGACGGTGGCACCTTC

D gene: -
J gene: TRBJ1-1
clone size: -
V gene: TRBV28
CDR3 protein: CASSPPEGSGRTEAFF
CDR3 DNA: TGTGCCAGCAGCCCTCCGGAGGGATCAGGAAGAACTGAAGCTTTCTTT

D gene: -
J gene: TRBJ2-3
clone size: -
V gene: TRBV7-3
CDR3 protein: CASSPIPTDTQYF
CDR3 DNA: TGTGCCAGCAGCCCTATCCCCACAGATACGCAGTATTTT

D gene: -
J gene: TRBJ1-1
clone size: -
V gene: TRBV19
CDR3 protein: CASSIWGAEAFF
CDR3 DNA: TGTGCCAGTAGTATCTGGGGGGCTGAAGCTTTCTTT

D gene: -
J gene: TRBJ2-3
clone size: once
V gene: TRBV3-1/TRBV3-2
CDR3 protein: CASSYRADTQYF
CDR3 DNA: TGTGCCAGCAGTTACCGCGCAGATACGCAGTATTTT

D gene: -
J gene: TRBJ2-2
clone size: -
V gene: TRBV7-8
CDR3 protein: CASSPGETNTGELFF
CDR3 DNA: TGTGCCAGCAGCCCGGGGGAAACGAACACCGGGGAGCTGTTTTTT